The following is a TCR beta chain sequence with its context. This CDR3 contains 13 residues. CDR1 MNHEY and CDR2 SVGEGT come from the germline V gene. Deletions cut 0 bases from V and 8 bases from J, with 10 bases between. Original analysis: From reference gene primer amplification, estimates of nucleated cell counts were derived. Sequencing was performed with immunoSEQ multiplex PCR; in TCRdb, only in-frame clones are kept and a portion is missing. V and J calls and clone size follow that table, whereas D and trimming were derived from the DNA. The sample has tens of thousands of clones; about nine tenths are singletons. Patients in Seattle were enrolled during active infection, then followed longitudinally. This sample was included in a study of blood T cell repertoires in COVID-19. Overall study context: There were acute and convalescent COVID-19 samples, and they came from the United States, Italy and Spain. The analysed material was cDNA or gDNA that came from T cells, B-cell-depleted T cells, or PBMCs.

Source material: peripheral blood. This chain links TRBV6-2 or TRBV6-3 with TRBJ1-2; D call uncertain. The TCR originated in a man aged 55 to 70 with COVID-19, enrolled during active disease. CDR3 amino acids: CASSYSNVEGYTF. The CDR3 nucleotides are TGTGCCAGCAGTTACTCAAATGTGGAGGGCTACACCTTC.